This TCR beta chain was recorded in a study of cytomegalovirus exposure and HLA in healthy donors. This clone was found a few times. Primers included in the PCR were 60 Vbeta and 13 Jbeta primers. The repertoire was sequenced with immunoSEQ multiplex PCR; TCRdb's copy has only in-frame clones and lacks some. The sample holds about 120,000 clones, 70% to 85% seen once. The junction had 5 bases not matched to a gene; V was cut back by 5 bases and J by 10 bases. This CDR3 has 14 amino acids. Looked up from germline, CDR1 is SGHVS and CDR2 is FQNEAQ. Whereas donors were nominally healthy upon sampling, unrecorded immune exposures were probable.

This clonotype was sampled from a woman between 45 and 60 years old in good health and CMV-seropositive. V usage is TRBV7-8 and J usage is TRBJ2-1; 13 bases fit TRBD2. The specimen sequenced was PBMCs. The CDR3: CASSPRTSGGEQFF. The CDR3, as DNA: TGTGCCAGCAGCCCCCGGACTAGCGGGGGCGAGCAGTTCTTC. Looking up the rest from reference TRBV7-8 and TRBJ2-1 gives the full variable domain: GAGVSQSPRYKVAKRGQDVALRCDPISGHVSLFWYQQALGQGPEFLTYFQNEAQLDKSGLPSDRFFAERPEGSVSTLKIQRTQQEDSAVYLCASSPRTSGGEQFFGPGTRLTVL.